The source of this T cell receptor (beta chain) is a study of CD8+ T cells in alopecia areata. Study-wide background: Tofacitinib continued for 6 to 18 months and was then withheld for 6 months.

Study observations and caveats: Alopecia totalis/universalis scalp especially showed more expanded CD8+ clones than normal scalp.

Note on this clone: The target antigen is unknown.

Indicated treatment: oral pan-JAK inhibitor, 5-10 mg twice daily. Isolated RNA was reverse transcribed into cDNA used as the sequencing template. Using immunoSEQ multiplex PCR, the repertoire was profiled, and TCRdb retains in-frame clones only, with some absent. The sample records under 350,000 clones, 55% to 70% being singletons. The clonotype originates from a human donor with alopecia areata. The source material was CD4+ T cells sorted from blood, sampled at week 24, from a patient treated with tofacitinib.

The CDR3 region has the DNA TGCGCCAGCAGCTTACGGGCCAATGAGCAGTTCTTC. Translation: CASSLRANEQFF. The chain combines TRBV5-1 with TRBJ2-1; D is undetermined. Germline CDR1 is SGHRS and CDR2 is YFSETQ. Trimming shortened V by 2 bases and J by 6 bases, and 6 bases separated the two germline ends. The CDR3 extends over 12 amino acids. The whole variable domain, filled in from reference TRBV5-1 and TRBJ2-1, reads KAGVTQTPRYLIKTRGQQVTLSCSPISGHRSVSWYQQTPGQGLQFLFEYFSETQRNKGNFPGRFSGRQFSNSRSEMNVSTLELGDSALYLCASSLRANEQFFGPGTRLTVL.